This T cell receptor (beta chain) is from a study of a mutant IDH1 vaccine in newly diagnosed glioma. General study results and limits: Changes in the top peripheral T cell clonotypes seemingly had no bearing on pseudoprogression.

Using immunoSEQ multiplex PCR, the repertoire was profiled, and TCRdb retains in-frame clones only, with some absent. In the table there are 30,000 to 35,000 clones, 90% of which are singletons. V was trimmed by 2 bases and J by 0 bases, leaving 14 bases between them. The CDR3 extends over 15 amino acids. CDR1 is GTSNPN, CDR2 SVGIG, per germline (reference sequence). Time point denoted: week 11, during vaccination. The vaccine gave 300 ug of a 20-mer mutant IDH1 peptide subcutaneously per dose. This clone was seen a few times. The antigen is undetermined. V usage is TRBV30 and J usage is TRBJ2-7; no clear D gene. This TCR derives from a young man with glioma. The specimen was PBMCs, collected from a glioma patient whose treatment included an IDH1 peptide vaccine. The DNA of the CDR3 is TGTGCCTGGAGTCCTTTCGACACTACCTCCTACGAGCAGTACTTC. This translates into CAWSPFDTTSYEQYF. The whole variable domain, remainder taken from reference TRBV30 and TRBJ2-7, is SQTIHQWPATLVQPVGSPLSLECTVEGTSNPNLYWYRQAAGRGLQLLFYSVGIGQISSEVPQNLSASRPQDRQFILSSKKLLLSDSGFYLCAWSPFDTTSYEQYFGPGTRLTVT.